This TCR beta chain was documented in a study of blood T cells in healthy people across ages. Study overall: About one barcoded beta molecule per two T cells came from capture by template switching.

V gave up 0 bases and J gave up 7 bases, with 24 bases separating them. The CDR3 totals 17 residues. Germline V CDR1 and CDR2: GTSNPN, SVGIG (reference sequence). For the second PCR, which ran for 7 to 11 cycles, a sample-barcoded 5' primer and a J-beta primer mix were used. Tags on each cDNA molecule came from a template-switch adaptor with 12 random nucleotides. TCRdb re-called the 5' RACE reads through MiXCR, storing one row per CDR3 protein. The sample gives 1.5 million to 2 million distinct CDR3 sequences, 25% to 30% of which show up once; 7.7% is in the top ten. This clonotype was recorded a few times.

The source is a woman in her twenties or thirties in good health. The chain uses TRBV30 and TRBJ1-2; D is uncertain. Input material: blood. The CDR3 nucleotides read TGTGCCTGGAGTGTACCCGCAGGTCCTATTGGTTTAGGTGGCTACACCTTC. This encodes CAWSVPAGPIGLGGYTF.